The clone carrying this T cell receptor beta chain was seen repeatedly, ten times or more. Time point: newly diagnosed GD, antithyroid drugs for less than 3 months. From PBMCs, RNA was extracted and then used to make the TCR library. These data originate in a study of regulatory T cells in long-lasting Graves disease. V lost 3 bases to trimming and J lost 0 bases; unmatched junction nucleotides: 2. The CDR3 runs to 15 residues. CDR3 regions were amplified by Arm-PCR using iRepertoire HTBI primers to build TCR beta libraries. TCRdb reprocessed the multiplex PCR reads with MiXCR, giving one entry per CDR3 protein. The table records around 320,000 distinct CDR3 sequences, roughly 17% of them present only once. These same data were also listed under a study on T cells in Graves' hyperthyroidism and ophthalmopathy.

The source is a man aged 40-55 years with Graves disease. The material sequenced was peripheral blood mononuclear cells (PBMCs), taken at new diagnosis, from a patient treated with antithyroid drugs. The rearrangement links TRBV12-3 or TRBV12-4 to TRBJ1-5; TRBD1 aligns across 7 bases. The chain's CDR3 is CASSFWTGSNQPQHF. The CDR3, as DNA: TGTGCCAGCAGTTTCTGGACAGGTAGCAATCAGCCCCAGCATTTT.